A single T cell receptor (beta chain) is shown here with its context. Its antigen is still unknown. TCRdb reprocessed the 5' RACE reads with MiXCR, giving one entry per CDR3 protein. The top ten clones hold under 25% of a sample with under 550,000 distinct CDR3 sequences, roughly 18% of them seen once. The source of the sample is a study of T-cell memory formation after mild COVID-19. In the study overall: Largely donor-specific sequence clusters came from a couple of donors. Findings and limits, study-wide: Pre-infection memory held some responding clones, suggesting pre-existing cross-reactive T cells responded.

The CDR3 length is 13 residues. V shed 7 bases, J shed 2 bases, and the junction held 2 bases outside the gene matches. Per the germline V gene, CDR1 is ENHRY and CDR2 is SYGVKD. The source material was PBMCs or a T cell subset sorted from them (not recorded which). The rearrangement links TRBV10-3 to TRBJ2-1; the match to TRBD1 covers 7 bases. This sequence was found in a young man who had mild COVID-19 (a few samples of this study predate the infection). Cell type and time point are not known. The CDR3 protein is CAITQGAYNEQFF. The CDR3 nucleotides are TGTGCCATCACCCAGGGGGCCTACAATGAGCAGTTCTTC.